This T cell receptor beta chain emerged from a study of blood T cell repertoires in COVID-19. This clone was detected once. The protocol was immunoSEQ multiplex PCR, while the TCRdb copy is restricted to in-frame clones and leaves out a portion. The sample shows hundreds of thousands of clones, about nine tenths of them seen only once. This CDR3 has 17 amino acids. The germline V gene has CDR1 LNHDA and CDR2 SQIVND (reference sequence). Germline trimming cut 5 bases from V and 2 bases from J; bases unmatched to any gene: 7. Source material: peripheral blood. The clonotype comes from a woman aged 18-35 years with acute or convalescent COVID-19. V and J are TRBV19 and TRBJ2-6; TRBD1 aligns across 9 bases. The CDR3 DNA sequence: TGTGCCAGTAGTGTGGACAGGGGTAATGCTGGGGCCAACGTCCTGACTTTC. This gives the protein CASSVDRGNAGANVLTF.